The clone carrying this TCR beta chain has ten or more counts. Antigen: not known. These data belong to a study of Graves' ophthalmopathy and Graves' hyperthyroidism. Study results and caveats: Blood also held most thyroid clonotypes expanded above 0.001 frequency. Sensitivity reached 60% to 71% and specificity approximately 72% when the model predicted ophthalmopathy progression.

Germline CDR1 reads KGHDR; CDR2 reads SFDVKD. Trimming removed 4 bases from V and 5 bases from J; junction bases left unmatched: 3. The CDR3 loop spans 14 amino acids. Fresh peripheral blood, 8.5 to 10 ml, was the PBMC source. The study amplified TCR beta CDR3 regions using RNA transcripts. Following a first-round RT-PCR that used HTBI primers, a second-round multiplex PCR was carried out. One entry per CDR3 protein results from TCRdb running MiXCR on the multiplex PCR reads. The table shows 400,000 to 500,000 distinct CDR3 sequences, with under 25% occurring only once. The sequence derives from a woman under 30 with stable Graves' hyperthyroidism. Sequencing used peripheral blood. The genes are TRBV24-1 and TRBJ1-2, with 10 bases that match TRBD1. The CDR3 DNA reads TGTGCCACCAGTGACCAGGACAGGGGGTATGGCTACACCTTC. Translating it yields CATSDQDRGYGYTF.